Sequencing of this T cell receptor (beta chain) was carried out in a study of beta chain features in type 1 diabetes. Study findings and constraints: Shorter templates may be favored by PCR, equally so in patients and controls.

This CDR3 is built from 13 residues. From germline, CDR1 is MNHNS and CDR2 SASEGT. Sequenced material consisted of expressed TCRB transcripts (all of the isolated RNA was reverse transcribed). The table came from immunoSEQ multiplex PCR; TCRdb's copy has only in-frame clones and leaves some out. The sample yields nearly 250,000 clones, 11% to 15% seen once. As to this clone: Antigen: not known. The junction shows a germline mismatch at one end, possibly a read error.

This sequence was found in a woman between 40 and 50 years old in good health. Sequencing input: naive CD4+ T cells from blood. The chain combines TRBV6-1 with TRBJ2-7, with 7 bases aligning to TRBD2. The CDR3 here is CASTLRGEYVQYF. The DNA of the CDR3 is TGTGCCAGCACCTTACGGGGGGAGTACGTGCAGTACTTC.